This is a list of T cell receptor beta chains from one sample in a study of OX40 agonist ivuxolimab in advanced cancers. Method: immunoSEQ multiplex PCR; TCRdb's copy keeps in-frame clones and lacks some. Of almost 85,000 clones listed, about 88% were seen once; the top ten hold 0.19%. Source: CD4+ or CD8+ T cells sorted from blood, taken in a trial of the OX40 agonist ivuxolimab. The receptors here all came from an adult with an advanced solid tumor such as melanoma, head and neck, liver or kidney cancer. Each CDR3 is given with its conserved first and last residue. The D gene is left open where the match is weak. Clone size is not always given. Where it is, it says once, few, many or a class for expanded clones.

TRBD1 | TRBJ1-2 | NA | TRBV10-3 | TGTGCCATCAGTCAGGGGGCTGGCTACACCTTC | CAISQGAGYTF
NA | TRBJ2-2 | NA | TRBV2 | TGTGCCAGCAGGAGGGGACCGAGTAATACCGGGGAGCTGTTTTTT | CASRRGPSNTGELFF
NA | TRBJ2-2 | NA | TRBV18 | TGTGCCAGCTCACCAGTGACACCTAACACCGGGGAGCTGTTTTTT | CASSPVTPNTGELFF
NA | TRBJ1-1 | NA | TRBV19 | TGTGCCAGTAGTATTCGGACGTTGAACACTGAAGCTTTCTTT | CASSIRTLNTEAFF
NA | TRBJ1-1 | NA | TRBV29-1 | TGCAGCGTTGCCCCAGGGACGACTGAAGCTTTCTTT | CSVAPGTTEAFF
TRBD1 | TRBJ1-3 | NA | TRBV28 | TGTGCCAGCAGATGGACAGGGGCTGGAAACACCATATATTTT | CASRWTGAGNTIYF
NA | TRBJ1-3 | NA | TRBV7-9 | TGTGCCAGCAGCTCACAGGTATCTGGAAACACCATATATTTT | CASSSQVSGNTIYF
TRBD2 | TRBJ2-5 | NA | TRBV19 | TGTGCCAGTAGTATCGGCGGGGGGTTGATTCAAGAGACCCAGTACTTC | CASSIGGGLIQETQYF
TRBD1 | TRBJ2-2 | NA | TRBV5-1 | TGCGCCAGCAGCGCAGGACAGGACCACGGGGAGCTGTTTTTT | CASSAGQDHGELFF
NA | TRBJ1-1 | NA | TRBV11-2 | TGTGCCAGCAGCTTAGATGGGGGGGGTTTCACTGAAGCTTTCTTT | CASSLDGGGFTEAFF
TRBD1 | TRBJ2-2 | NA | TRBV7-2 | TGTGCCAGCAGCCCTGGACAGGGGGCGTTCACCGGGGAGCTGTTTTTT | CASSPGQGAFTGELFF
NA | TRBJ2-3 | NA | TRBV10-1 | TGCGCCAGCAGCTCAACTAGCCCGGTGGATACGCAGTATTTT | CASSSTSPVDTQYF
NA | TRBJ2-1 | NA | TRBV29-1 | TGCAGCGTTGACCCGGGCCCCTACAATGAGCAGTTCTTC | CSVDPGPYNEQFF
NA | TRBJ1-6 | NA | TRBV28 | TGTGCCAGCAGTTTATCTGGACTCAATTCACCCCTCCACTTT | CASSLSGLNSPLHF
NA | TRBJ2-3 | NA | TRBV27 | TGTGCCAGCAGTTTTTCCGGCACAGATACGCAGTATTTT | CASSFSGTDTQYF
TRBD2 | TRBJ2-2 | NA | TRBV5-1 | TGCGCCAGCAGCTTGGATGGTCCGCGGGAGGGCCTCAGCACCGGGGAGCTGTTTTTT | CASSLDGPREGLSTGELFF
NA | TRBJ1-1 | few | TRBV10-2 | TGCGCCAGCAGTGGTGGGGCGCAGGACACTGAAGCTTTCTTT | CASSGGAQDTEAFF
NA | TRBJ2-3 | NA | TRBV6-5 | TGTGCCAGCAGACAGCCTAGCACAGATACGCAGTATTTT | CASRQPSTDTQYF
NA | TRBJ2-7 | NA | TRBV28 | TGTGCCAGCAGTTTATGGGGAAACTCCTACGAGCAGTACTTC | CASSLWGNSYEQYF
NA | TRBJ2-7 | NA | TRBV7-2 | TGTGCCAGCAGCTTACCGGGCTACGAGCAGTACTTC | CASSLPGYEQYF
NA | TRBJ1-5 | NA | TRBV29-1 | TGCAGCGTTGGATTACAGGGAGATCAGCCCCAGCATTTT | CSVGLQGDQPQHF
NA | TRBJ1-5 | once | TRBV27 | TGTGCCAGCAGTCCCCGTTCAGAAACCAATCAGCCCCAGCATTTT | CASSPRSETNQPQHF
NA | TRBJ1-4 | NA | TRBV7-7 | TGTGCTAGCAGCTTATCGACAGGAAATACTGAAAAACTGTTTTTT | CASSLSTGNTEKLFF
NA | TRBJ2-3 | NA | TRBV7-2 | TGTGCCAGCAGCTTACGTTATATAACTGACACAGATACGCAGTATTTT | CASSLRYITDTDTQYF
TRBD2 | TRBJ2-7 | NA | TRBV7-2 | TGTGCCAGCAGCTTACTCAGCGGGAGCGGGTCCTACGAGCAGTACTTC | CASSLLSGSGSYEQYF